The present T cell receptor (beta chain) was sequenced within a study of cytomegalovirus exposure and HLA in healthy donors. Study outcomes and limitations: Per a later analysis, HLA-associated TCR beta chains showed more clonal expansion than other, equally common TCR beta chains. Some V segments (TRBV6-2 and TRBV6-3 among them) were excluded as indistinguishable. The study recorded over 150 TCR beta chains that were cytomegalovirus-associated.

13 Jbeta primers and 60 Vbeta primers were used for the PCR. Profiled with immunoSEQ multiplex PCR; TCRdb holds only in-frame clones, not every one. The data show about 130,000 clones, over 70% seen once. The CDR3 length is 17 residues. This clone has only a few counts. Its specificity is not known. The sequencing input was PBMCs. The source of this sequence is a woman between 45 and 65 years old in good health and CMV-seronegative. The rearrangement links TRBV1 to TRBJ2-7; TRBD2, the table's D call, lacks a check against the DNA. TRBV1 is assigned pseudogene status. CDR3 amino acids: CTSSQDSFARNSYEQYF. The DNA for the CDR3 is TGCACCAGCAGCCAAGATTCTTTTGCGAGAAACTCCTACGAGCAGTACTTC.